A selection of T cell receptor beta chains follows, all from one sample in a study of T cell responses to AZD1222 COVID-19 vaccine. The table came from immunoSEQ multiplex PCR; TCRdb's copy has only in-frame clones and leaves some out. The table has 150,000 to 190,000 clones, about nine tenths seen once; the top ten hold less than 2%. This specimen was peripheral blood, taken on day 0 of AZD1222 vaccination. These receptors all come from an adult in good health. Each CDR3 is given with its conserved first and last residue. A D gene is named only where the DNA matches it firmly. Some rows mark clone size as missing; the rest say once, few, many or name a class of expanded clone.

j_gene: TRBJ1-1
v_gene: TRBV19
abundance: .
d_gene: .
CDR3aa: CASSIPGWNTEAFF
CDR3nt: TGTGCCAGTAGTATCCCAGGGTGGAACACTGAAGCTTTCTTT

j_gene: TRBJ2-1
v_gene: TRBV7-3
abundance: once
d_gene: .
CDR3aa: CASSLTLGPYNEQFF
CDR3nt: TGTGCCAGCAGCTTAACTCTAGGGCCTTACAATGAGCAGTTCTTC

j_gene: TRBJ1-3
v_gene: TRBV5-1
abundance: .
d_gene: .
CDR3aa: CASSLEVGADGNTIYF
CDR3nt: TGCGCCAGCAGCTTGGAGGTGGGGGCGGATGGAAACACCATATATTTT

j_gene: TRBJ2-7
v_gene: TRBV9
abundance: .
d_gene: TRBD2
CDR3aa: CASSVGTSGIYEQYF
CDR3nt: TGTGCCAGCAGCGTAGGAACTAGCGGGATCTACGAGCAGTACTTC

j_gene: TRBJ2-3
v_gene: TRBV5-6
abundance: .
d_gene: .
CDR3aa: CASSLDTDTQYF
CDR3nt: TGTGCCAGCAGCTTGGACACAGATACGCAGTATTTT

j_gene: TRBJ2-1
v_gene: TRBV4-3
abundance: once
d_gene: TRBD2
CDR3aa: CASSHLGLAGGPRYHEQFF
CDR3nt: TGCGCCAGCAGCCACCTCGGACTAGCGGGAGGGCCGAGGTACCATGAGCAGTTCTTC

j_gene: TRBJ2-1
v_gene: TRBV29-1
abundance: .
d_gene: TRBD1
CDR3aa: CSVVGPMGQGAPSSYNEQFF
CDR3nt: TGCAGCGTTGTGGGTCCTATGGGACAGGGAGCCCCAAGCTCCTACAATGAGCAGTTCTTC

j_gene: TRBJ2-1
v_gene: TRBV29-1
abundance: .
d_gene: TRBD1
CDR3aa: CSVEEGLGRQGALEQFF
CDR3nt: TGCAGCGTTGAAGAAGGGTTGGGAAGACAGGGGGCTTTGGAGCAGTTCTTC

j_gene: TRBJ2-3
v_gene: TRBV4-3
abundance: .
d_gene: TRBD1
CDR3aa: CASSQNSGTGYTDTQYF
CDR3nt: TGCGCCAGCAGCCAGAATTCCGGGACAGGGTACACAGATACGCAGTATTTT

j_gene: TRBJ2-1
v_gene: TRBV7-9
abundance: .
d_gene: .
CDR3aa: CASSLSVRDYNEQFF
CDR3nt: TGTGCCAGCAGCTTATCCGTACGGGACTACAATGAGCAGTTCTTC

j_gene: TRBJ1-2
v_gene: TRBV28
abundance: .
d_gene: .
CDR3aa: CASSLVRGTYGYTF
CDR3nt: TGTGCCAGCAGTTTAGTGAGGGGAACCTATGGCTACACCTTC

j_gene: TRBJ2-2
v_gene: TRBV14
abundance: few
d_gene: .
CDR3aa: CASSQDEIQLTGELFF
CDR3nt: TGTGCCAGCAGCCAAGACGAGATACAACTCACCGGGGAGCTGTTTTTT

j_gene: TRBJ2-3
v_gene: TRBV11-3
abundance: .
d_gene: TRBD2
CDR3aa: CASSLRTSGGSTDTQYF
CDR3nt: TGTGCCAGCAGCCTGCGGACTAGCGGGGGGAGCACAGATACGCAGTATTTT

j_gene: TRBJ2-1
v_gene: TRBV5-1
abundance: few
d_gene: TRBD1
CDR3aa: CASREPGQGVDEQFF
CDR3nt: TGCGCCAGCAGAGAACCGGGACAGGGTGTGGATGAGCAGTTCTTC

j_gene: TRBJ2-1
v_gene: TRBV27
abundance: .
d_gene: TRBD2
CDR3aa: CASSPRTSEFRNEQFF
CDR3nt: TGTGCCAGCAGTCCTCGGACTAGCGAGTTTCGCAATGAGCAGTTCTTC

j_gene: TRBJ1-2
v_gene: TRBV6-6
abundance: .
d_gene: TRBD1
CDR3aa: CASSSEGQGGYGYTF
CDR3nt: TGTGCCAGCAGTTCCGAGGGACAGGGAGGCTATGGCTACACCTTC

j_gene: TRBJ2-1
v_gene: TRBV11-2
abundance: .
d_gene: .
CDR3aa: CASSRRQEQFF
CDR3nt: TGTGCCAGCAGCCGCCGACAAGAGCAGTTCTTC

j_gene: TRBJ1-1
v_gene: TRBV24-1
abundance: .
d_gene: .
CDR3aa: CATSDLGNTEAFF
CDR3nt: TGTGCCACCAGTGATTTAGGAAACACTGAAGCTTTCTTT

j_gene: TRBJ2-7
v_gene: TRBV28
abundance: .
d_gene: TRBD1
CDR3aa: CASSPGTGRSSYEQYF
CDR3nt: TGTGCCAGCAGTCCTGGGACAGGGAGGAGCTCCTACGAGCAGTACTTC

j_gene: TRBJ2-6
v_gene: TRBV24-1
abundance: .
d_gene: TRBD2
CDR3aa: CATTSGPDNVLTF
CDR3nt: TGTGCCACCACTAGCGGGCCTGACAACGTCCTGACTTTC

j_gene: TRBJ2-5
v_gene: TRBV19
abundance: .
d_gene: .
CDR3aa: CASSAKETQYF
CDR3nt: TGTGCCAGTAGTGCCAAAGAGACCCAGTACTTC

j_gene: TRBJ2-2
v_gene: TRBV7-3
abundance: .
d_gene: .
CDR3aa: CASSLIGRETGELFF
CDR3nt: TGTGCCAGCAGCTTAATCGGCAGGGAGACCGGGGAGCTGTTTTTT

j_gene: TRBJ1-2
v_gene: TRBV6-5
abundance: .
d_gene: .
CDR3aa: CASSFLGDYGYTF
CDR3nt: TGTGCCAGCAGTTTCTTGGGGGACTATGGCTACACCTTC

j_gene: TRBJ2-7
v_gene: TRBV27
abundance: .
d_gene: .
CDR3aa: CASSTEQMRTYEQYF
CDR3nt: TGTGCCAGCAGTACCGAGCAGATGCGAACCTACGAGCAGTACTTC

j_gene: TRBJ2-5
v_gene: TRBV2
abundance: .
d_gene: .
CDR3aa: CAIPDRRGETQYF
CDR3nt: TGTGCCATTCCGGACCGCCGGGGGGAGACCCAGTACTTC

j_gene: TRBJ2-7
v_gene: TRBV6-1
abundance: .
d_gene: .
CDR3aa: CASTFGSEQYF
CDR3nt: TGTGCCAGCACTTTCGGGTCCGAGCAGTACTTC

j_gene: TRBJ2-7
v_gene: TRBV9
abundance: .
d_gene: TRBD2
CDR3aa: CASSAVPITSGRAYEQYF
CDR3nt: TGTGCCAGCAGCGCGGTACCAATCACTAGCGGGAGAGCGTACGAGCAGTACTTC

j_gene: TRBJ2-7
v_gene: TRBV4-3
abundance: few
d_gene: TRBD1
CDR3aa: CASSQVLGQESYEQYF
CDR3nt: TGCGCCAGCAGCCAGGTCTTGGGACAGGAATCCTACGAGCAGTACTTC